This is a list of T cell receptor beta chains from one sample in a study of blood T cell repertoires in COVID-19. Using immunoSEQ multiplex PCR, the repertoire was profiled, and TCRdb retains in-frame clones only, with some absent. Of around 170,000 clones in the sample, around 77% were seen once. The sample consisted of peripheral blood. These receptors all come from a man aged 65 to 79 with active or convalescent COVID-19. The CDR3 runs from the conserved cysteine through the conserved F or W. The D gene is left open where the match is weak. A clone size is listed for some rows: how often the clone was seen (once, few, many), or a class if it is expanded.

V gene: TRBV7-2; clone size: -; D gene: TRBD1; J gene: TRBJ2-7; CDR3 DNA: TGTGCCAGCAGCTCGTTACAGGGGGCCGAGGGCGAGCAGTACTTC; CDR3 protein: CASSSLQGAEGEQYF
V gene: TRBV5-1; clone size: -; D gene: TRBD1; J gene: TRBJ1-2; CDR3 DNA: TGCGCCAGCAGCTTCGCCGGGACAGGGGACAACTATGGCTACACCTTC; CDR3 protein: CASSFAGTGDNYGYTF
V gene: TRBV18; clone size: -; D gene: TRBD2; J gene: TRBJ2-1; CDR3 DNA: TGTGCCAGCTCACCGAAACTAGCGGGGGGAACTGAGCAGTTCTTC; CDR3 protein: CASSPKLAGGTEQFF
V gene: TRBV5-1; clone size: -; D gene: -; J gene: TRBJ1-2; CDR3 DNA: TGCGCCAGCAGTCACAGGACCGACTATGGCTACACCTTC; CDR3 protein: CASSHRTDYGYTF
V gene: TRBV3-1/TRBV3-2; clone size: -; D gene: -; J gene: TRBJ2-3; CDR3 DNA: TGTGCCAGCAGCCAAGCCCGGAGTAGCGTCGATACGCAGTATTTT; CDR3 protein: CASSQARSSVDTQYF
V gene: TRBV10-1; clone size: -; D gene: -; J gene: TRBJ2-1; CDR3 DNA: TGCGCCAGCAGTTTTGGGACGGGGGACAATGAGCAGTTCTTC; CDR3 protein: CASSFGTGDNEQFF
V gene: TRBV30; clone size: -; D gene: TRBD1; J gene: TRBJ2-3; CDR3 DNA: TGTGCCGGATCCCTCCGGGACAGCAGCACAGATACGCAGTATTTT; CDR3 protein: CAGSLRDSSTDTQYF
V gene: TRBV9; clone size: -; D gene: -; J gene: TRBJ2-3; CDR3 DNA: TGTGCCAGCAGCGATAGCGTGGGCACAGATACGCAGTATTTT; CDR3 protein: CASSDSVGTDTQYF
V gene: TRBV19; clone size: -; D gene: -; J gene: TRBJ2-1; CDR3 DNA: TGTGCCAGTAGTATAGGTCAGGGTTACAATGAGCAGTTCTTC; CDR3 protein: CASSIGQGYNEQFF
V gene: TRBV5-4; clone size: -; D gene: TRBD2; J gene: TRBJ2-7; CDR3 DNA: TGTGCCAGCAGCCCAGCTAGCGGGGGCTACGAGCAGTACTTC; CDR3 protein: CASSPASGGYEQYF
V gene: TRBV18; clone size: -; D gene: -; J gene: TRBJ1-3; CDR3 DNA: TGTGCCAGCTCACCAGGACTGACGCGCGTCTCTGGAAACACCATATATTTT; CDR3 protein: CASSPGLTRVSGNTIYF
V gene: TRBV6-2/TRBV6-3; clone size: -; D gene: TRBD2; J gene: TRBJ2-1; CDR3 DNA: TGTGCCAGCAGTTACGGAGGGACTAGCTCATCTGGGCAGTTCTTC; CDR3 protein: CASSYGGTSSSGQFF
V gene: TRBV7-3; clone size: -; D gene: -; J gene: TRBJ2-5; CDR3 DNA: TGTGCCAGCAGCTTAATCGCGGGCAAACAAGAGACCCAGTACTTC; CDR3 protein: CASSLIAGKQETQYF
V gene: TRBV7-2; clone size: -; D gene: TRBD2; J gene: TRBJ2-5; CDR3 DNA: TGTGCCAGCATCATAGCGGGGCTACAAGAGACCCAGTACTTC; CDR3 protein: CASIIAGLQETQYF
V gene: TRBV5-7; clone size: few; D gene: TRBD1; J gene: TRBJ1-1; CDR3 DNA: TGTGCCAGCAGCTTTCCGCCTTTACAGGGGAAAGAGTACACTGAAGCTTTCTTT; CDR3 protein: CASSFPPLQGKEYTEAFF